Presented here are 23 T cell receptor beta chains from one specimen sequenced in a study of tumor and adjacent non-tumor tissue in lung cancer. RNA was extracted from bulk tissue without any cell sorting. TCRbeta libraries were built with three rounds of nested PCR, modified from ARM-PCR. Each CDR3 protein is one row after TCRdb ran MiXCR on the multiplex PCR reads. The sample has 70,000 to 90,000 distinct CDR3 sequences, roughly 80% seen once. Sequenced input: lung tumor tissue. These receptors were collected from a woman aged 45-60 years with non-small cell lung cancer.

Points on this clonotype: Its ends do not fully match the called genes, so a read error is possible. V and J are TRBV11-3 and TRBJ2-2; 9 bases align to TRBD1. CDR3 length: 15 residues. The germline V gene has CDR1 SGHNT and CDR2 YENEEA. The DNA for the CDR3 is TGTGCCAGAAGCTTTTACGGGACAGGGCATGGGGAGCTGTTTTTT. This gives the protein CARSFYGTGHGELFF.

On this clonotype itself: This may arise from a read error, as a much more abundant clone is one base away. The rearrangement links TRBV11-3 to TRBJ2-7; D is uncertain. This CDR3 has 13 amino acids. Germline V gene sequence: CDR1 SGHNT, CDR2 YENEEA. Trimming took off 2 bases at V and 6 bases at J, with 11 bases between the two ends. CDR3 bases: TGTGCCAGCAGCTTAACACCCAGCAGCGAGCAGTACTTC. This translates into CASSLTPSSEQYF.

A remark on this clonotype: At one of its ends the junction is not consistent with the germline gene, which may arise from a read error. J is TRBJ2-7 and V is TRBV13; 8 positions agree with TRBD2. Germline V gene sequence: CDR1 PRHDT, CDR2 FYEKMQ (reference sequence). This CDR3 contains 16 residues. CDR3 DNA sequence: TGTGCCAGCAGCTTAAACTCGGGACTAGAGGGAGTTGAGCAATACTTC. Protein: CASSLNSGLEGVEQYF.

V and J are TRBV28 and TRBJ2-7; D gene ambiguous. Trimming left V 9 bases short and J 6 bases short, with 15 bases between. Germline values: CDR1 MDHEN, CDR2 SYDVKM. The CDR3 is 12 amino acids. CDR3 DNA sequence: TGTGCCAGTATCCGCCGGGCCGCCGAGCAGTACTTC. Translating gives CASIRRAAEQYF.

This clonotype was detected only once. The CDR3: CANTLPEDPHNEQFF. The CDR3 DNA sequence: TGTGCCAACACCTTACCGGAGGACCCCCATAATGAGCAGTTCTTC. The chain links TRBV12-3 or TRBV12-4 to TRBJ2-1; the D gene is possibly TRBD2 (5 bases). The CDR3 is 15 amino acids. V dropped 10 bases and J dropped 7 bases, with 23 bases sitting between them.

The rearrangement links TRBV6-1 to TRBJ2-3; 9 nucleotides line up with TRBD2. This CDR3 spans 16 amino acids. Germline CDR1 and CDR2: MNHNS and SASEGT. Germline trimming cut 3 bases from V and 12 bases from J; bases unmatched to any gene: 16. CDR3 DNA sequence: TGTGCCAGCAGTGAGACCTTAGCGGGAGTGCGCGAAACTCAGTATTTT. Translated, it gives CASSETLAGVRETQYF.

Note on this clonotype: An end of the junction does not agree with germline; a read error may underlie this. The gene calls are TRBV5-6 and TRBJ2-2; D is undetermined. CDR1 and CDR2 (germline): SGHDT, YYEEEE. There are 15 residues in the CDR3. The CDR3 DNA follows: TGTGCCAGAAGCTTGGGTCTTTCGCAGCTAGGGAAGCCGTTTTTT. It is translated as CARSLGLSQLGKPFF.

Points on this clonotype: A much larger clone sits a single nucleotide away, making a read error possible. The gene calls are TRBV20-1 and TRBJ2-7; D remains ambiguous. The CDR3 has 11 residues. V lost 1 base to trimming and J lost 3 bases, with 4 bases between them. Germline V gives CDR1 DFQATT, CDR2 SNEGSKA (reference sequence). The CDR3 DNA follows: TGCAGTGCTAGAGGGCTCTACGAGCAGTACTTC. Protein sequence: CSARGLYEQYF.

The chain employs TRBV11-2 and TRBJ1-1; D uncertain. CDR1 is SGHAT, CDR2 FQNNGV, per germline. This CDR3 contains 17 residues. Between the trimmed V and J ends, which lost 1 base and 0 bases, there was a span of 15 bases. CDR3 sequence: CASSLGRPKDMNTEAFF. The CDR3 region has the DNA TGTGCCAGCAGCTTAGGCAGGCCCAAAGATATGAACACTGAAGCTTTCTTT.

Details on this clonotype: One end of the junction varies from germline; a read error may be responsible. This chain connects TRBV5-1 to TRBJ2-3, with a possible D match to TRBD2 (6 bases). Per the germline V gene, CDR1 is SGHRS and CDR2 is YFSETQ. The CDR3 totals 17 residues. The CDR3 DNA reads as TGCGCCAGCAGCTCGGGCCCCCACGGGGGAGATGTGGATACGCAGTATTTC. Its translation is CASSSGPHGGDVDTQYF.

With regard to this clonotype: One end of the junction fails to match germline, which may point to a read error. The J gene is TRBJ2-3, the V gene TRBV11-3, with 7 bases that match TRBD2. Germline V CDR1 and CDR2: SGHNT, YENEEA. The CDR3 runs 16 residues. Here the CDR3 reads CASSLGWRESVDTQYF. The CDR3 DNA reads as TGTGCCAGCAGTTTAGGATGGCGGGAGAGTGTAGATACGCAGTATTTT.

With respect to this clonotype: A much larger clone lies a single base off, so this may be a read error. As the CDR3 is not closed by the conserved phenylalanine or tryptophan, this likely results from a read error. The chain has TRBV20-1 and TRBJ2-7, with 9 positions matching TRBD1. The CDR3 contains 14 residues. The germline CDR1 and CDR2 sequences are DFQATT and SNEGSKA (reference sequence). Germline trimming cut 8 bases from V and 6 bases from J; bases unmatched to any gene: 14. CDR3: CSRTGVVGTGEQYI. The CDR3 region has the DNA TGCAGTCGGACAGGGGTGGTAGGAACGGGCGAGCAGTACATC.

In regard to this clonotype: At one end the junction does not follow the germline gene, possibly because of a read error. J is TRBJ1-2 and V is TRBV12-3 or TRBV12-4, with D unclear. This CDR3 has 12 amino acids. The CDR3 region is CASSLDGYGFTF. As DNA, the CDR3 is TGTGCCAGCAGTTTAGACGGCTATGGCTTCACCTTC.

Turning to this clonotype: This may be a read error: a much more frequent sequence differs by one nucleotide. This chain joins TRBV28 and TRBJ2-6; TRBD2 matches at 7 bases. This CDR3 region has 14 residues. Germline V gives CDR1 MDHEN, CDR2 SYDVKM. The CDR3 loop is CASSFMSGANILTF. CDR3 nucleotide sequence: TGTGCCAGCAGTTTTATGAGCGGGGCCAACATCCTGACTTTC.

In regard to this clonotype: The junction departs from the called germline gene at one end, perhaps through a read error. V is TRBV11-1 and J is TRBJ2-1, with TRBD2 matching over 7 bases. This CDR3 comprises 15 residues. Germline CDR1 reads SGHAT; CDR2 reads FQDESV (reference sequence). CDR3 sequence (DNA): TGTGCCAGCAGTCCCGGGACTAACGGCGACAATGAGGAGTTCTTC. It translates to CASSPGTNGDNEEFF.

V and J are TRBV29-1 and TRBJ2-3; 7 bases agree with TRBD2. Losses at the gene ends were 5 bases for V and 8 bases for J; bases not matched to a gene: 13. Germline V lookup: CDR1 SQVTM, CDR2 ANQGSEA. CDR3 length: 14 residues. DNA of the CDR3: TGCAGCGTTTCTTGCGGGAGAGAGTTAGGTACGCAGTATTTT. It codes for CSVSCGRELGTQYF.

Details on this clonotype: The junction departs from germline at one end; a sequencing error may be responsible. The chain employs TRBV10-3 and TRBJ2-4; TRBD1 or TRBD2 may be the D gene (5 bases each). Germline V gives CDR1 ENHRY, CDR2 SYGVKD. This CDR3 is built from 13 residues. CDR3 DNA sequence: TGTACCATTAGTGCAAACCAGGGAGACATTCAGTACTTC. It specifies CTISANQGDIQYF.

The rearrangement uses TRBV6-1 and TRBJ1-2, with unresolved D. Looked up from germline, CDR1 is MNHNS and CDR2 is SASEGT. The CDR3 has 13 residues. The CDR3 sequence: CTIGIGFNYGYTF. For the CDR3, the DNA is TGTACCATCGGGATAGGGTTTAACTATGGCTACACCTTC.

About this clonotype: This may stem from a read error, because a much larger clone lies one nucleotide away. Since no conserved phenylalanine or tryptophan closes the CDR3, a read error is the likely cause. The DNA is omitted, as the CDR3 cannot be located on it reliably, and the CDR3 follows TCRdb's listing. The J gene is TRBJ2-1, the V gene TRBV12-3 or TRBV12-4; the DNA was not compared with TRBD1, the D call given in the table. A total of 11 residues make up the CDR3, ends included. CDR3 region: CASSLEGEEFL.

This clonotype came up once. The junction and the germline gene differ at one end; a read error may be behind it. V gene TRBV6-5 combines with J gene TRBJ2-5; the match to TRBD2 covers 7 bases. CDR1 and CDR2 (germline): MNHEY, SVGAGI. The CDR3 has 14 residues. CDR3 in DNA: TGTGCCAGCACTACAAGCGGAGTGGGAGGGACCCAGTGCTTC. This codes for CASTTSGVGGTQCF.

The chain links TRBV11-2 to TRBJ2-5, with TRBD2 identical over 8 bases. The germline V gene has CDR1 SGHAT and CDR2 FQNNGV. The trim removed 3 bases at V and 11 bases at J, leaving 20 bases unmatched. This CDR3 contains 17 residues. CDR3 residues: CASSFSTTSAYQEIQYF. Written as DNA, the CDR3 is TGTGCCAGCAGCTTCTCAACGACTAGCGCGTATCAAGAGATTCAGTACTTC. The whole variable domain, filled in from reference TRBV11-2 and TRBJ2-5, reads EAGVAQSPRYKIIEKRQSVAFWCNPISGHATLYWYQQILGQGPKLLIQFQNNGVVDDSQLPKDRFSAERLKGVDSTLKIQPAKLEDSAVYLCASSFSTTSAYQEIQYFGPGTRLLVL.

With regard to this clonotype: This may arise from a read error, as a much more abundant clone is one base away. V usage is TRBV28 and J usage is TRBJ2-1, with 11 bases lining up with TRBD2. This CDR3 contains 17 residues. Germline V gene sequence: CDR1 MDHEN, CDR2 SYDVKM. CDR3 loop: CATSTNLGLADYNEQFF. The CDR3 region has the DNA TGTGCCACCAGTACAAATTTGGGACTAGCGGACTACAATGAGCAGTTCTTC.

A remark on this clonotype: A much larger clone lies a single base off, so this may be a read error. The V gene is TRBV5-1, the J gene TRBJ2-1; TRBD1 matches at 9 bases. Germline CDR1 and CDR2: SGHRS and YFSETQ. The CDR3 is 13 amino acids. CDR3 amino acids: CASSLTTGGTNHF. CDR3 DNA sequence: TGCGCCAGCAGCTTGACCACAGGGGGCACGAATCATTTC.